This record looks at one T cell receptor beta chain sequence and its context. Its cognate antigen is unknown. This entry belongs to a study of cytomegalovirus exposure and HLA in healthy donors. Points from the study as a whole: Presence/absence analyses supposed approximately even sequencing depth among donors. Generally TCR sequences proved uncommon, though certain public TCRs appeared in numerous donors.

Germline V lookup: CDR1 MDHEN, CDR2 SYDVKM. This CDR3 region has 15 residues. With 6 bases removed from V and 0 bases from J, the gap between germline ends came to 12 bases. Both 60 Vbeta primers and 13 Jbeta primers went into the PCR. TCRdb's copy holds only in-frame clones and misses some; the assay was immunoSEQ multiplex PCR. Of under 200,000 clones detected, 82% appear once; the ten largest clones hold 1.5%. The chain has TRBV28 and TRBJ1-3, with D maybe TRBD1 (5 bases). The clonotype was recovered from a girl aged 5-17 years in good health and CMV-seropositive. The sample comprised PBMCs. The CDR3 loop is CASSFGALSGNTIYF. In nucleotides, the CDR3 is TGTGCCAGCAGCTTTGGGGCCCTCTCTGGAAACACCATATATTTT.